Listed here are 25 T cell receptor beta chains from one sample, sequenced in a study of T cells in Graves' hyperthyroidism and ophthalmopathy. TCR beta CDR3 regions were amplified from RNA transcripts. First-round RT-PCR targeting the TCR CDR3 was performed with the HTBI primer set. TCRdb re-called the multiplex PCR reads with MiXCR, one entry per CDR3 protein. This table holds around 250,000 distinct CDR3 sequences, about 15% found once. Specimen: blood. The receptor set was obtained from a woman in her 40s with Graves' hyperthyroidism that later progressed to Graves' ophthalmopathy.

In this sample, this clonotype turned up many times. The chain joins TRBV6-2 or TRBV6-3 to TRBJ2-2; D ambiguous. In germline, CDR1 is MNHEY, CDR2 SVGEGT. This CDR3 is 18 amino acids long. Trimming took off 0 bases at V and 2 bases at J, with 16 bases between the two ends. CDR3 region: CASSYSRLEATNTGELFF. The CDR3 DNA sequence: TGTGCCAGCAGTTACTCGAGGCTAGAAGCGACCAACACCGGGGAGCTGTTTTTT.

The chain has TRBV28 and TRBJ1-4, with 9 bases aligning to TRBD1. Trimming at V came to 3 bases and at J to 8 bases, leaving 13 bases not matched to a gene. The V gene's germline CDR1 is MDHEN and CDR2 SYDVKM. This CDR3 spans 17 amino acids. CDR3 residues: CASSFPGTGRVREKLFF. The CDR3 DNA is TGTGCCAGCAGTTTCCCCGGGACAGGGCGGGTTAGGGAAAAACTGTTTTTT.

This clonotype was recorded at least ten times. V usage is TRBV28 and J usage is TRBJ2-7; the match to TRBD2 covers 8 bases. Germline assignment: CDR1 MDHEN and CDR2 SYDVKM. This CDR3 is 15 amino acids long. Germline trimming cut 5 bases from V and 5 bases from J; bases unmatched to any gene: 11. The CDR3 DNA reads TGTGCCAGCAGTGGGGCCGGGACTAGAGAAGACGAGCAGTACTTC. Translated: CASSGAGTREDEQYF.

This clonotype was observed at least ten times. This sequence joins TRBV7-9 and TRBJ2-3; perhaps TRBD2 as D (6 bases). With 3 bases removed from V and 0 bases from J, the gap between germline ends came to 13 bases. Looked up from germline, CDR1 is SEHNR and CDR2 is FQNEAQ (reference sequence). CDR3 length: 16 amino acids. The CDR3 loop reads CASSFRSGRSTDTQYF. Here the CDR3 DNA reads TGTGCCAGCAGCTTTAGGTCAGGGAGGAGCACAGATACGCAGTATTTT.

This clonotype was counted ten times or more. The V and J genes are TRBV7-3 and TRBJ1-1; 9 bases are shared with TRBD1. Germline CDR1 and CDR2: SGHTA and FQGTGA. The CDR3 is made up of 14 amino acids. V lost 5 bases to trimming and J lost 5 bases; unmatched junction nucleotides: 6. The CDR3 loop reads CASSALDRGTEAFF. CDR3 nucleotide sequence: TGTGCCAGCAGCGCCTTGGACAGGGGAACTGAAGCTTTCTTT.

The chain is built from TRBV10-1 and TRBJ2-7; 8 bases match TRBD2. Trimming took 9 bases from V and 2 from J; bases not matched to a gene: 9. Per germline, CDR1 WNHNN and CDR2 SYGVQD (reference sequence). This CDR3 has 14 residues. CDR3: CASSESGSAYEQYF. CDR3 coding DNA: TGCGCCAGTTCGGAAAGCGGGAGTGCCTACGAGCAGTACTTC.

The count of this clonotype is one. The rearrangement joins TRBV28 to TRBJ2-1; 9 positions match TRBD2. The CDR3 is made up of 15 amino acids. CDR1 and CDR2 (germline): MDHEN, SYDVKM. J lost 7 bases, V lost 6 bases, and 10 bases had no gene match. The CDR3 DNA follows: TGTGCCAGCAGCCAAGCCGCTAGCGGGAAGAATGAGCAGTTCTTC. It is translated as CASSQAASGKNEQFF.

The chain employs TRBV27 and TRBJ2-1; 8 bases agree with TRBD2. After removal of 4 bases from V and 2 bases from J, the junction contained 4 bases not matched to a gene. The CDR3 totals 15 residues. Germline CDR1 and CDR2: MNHEY and SMNVEV (reference sequence). The CDR3 bases are TGTGCCAGCAGTTGGGTTAGCGGGACCTACAATGAGCAGTTCTTC. Translating it yields CASSWVSGTYNEQFF.

This clonotype came up many times. The chain links TRBV18 to TRBJ2-7; TRBD2 matches 9 bases. Germline values: CDR1 KGHSH, CDR2 LQKENI. The CDR3 spans 17 residues. V gave up 3 bases and J gave up 2 bases; unmatched junction bases: 11. DNA of the CDR3: TGTGCCAGCTCACCCCGGGTTAGCGGGAGTATCGCCTACGAGCAGTACTTC. This sequence encodes CASSPRVSGSIAYEQYF.

The sample holds many counts of this clonotype. The chain combines TRBV6-1 with TRBJ1-4, with 10 bases matching TRBD1. V gave up 5 bases and J gave up 1 base; unmatched junction bases: 1. The CDR3 totals 15 residues. The germline CDR1 and CDR2 sequences are MNHNS and SASEGT. The CDR3 reads CASSRDRGTNEKLFF. The CDR3 DNA sequence: TGTGCCAGCAGTAGGGACAGGGGAACTAATGAAAAACTGTTTTTT.

In its sample, this clonotype was seen many times. The chain carries TRBV20-1 and TRBJ2-2; unclear D gene. From germline, CDR1 is DFQATT and CDR2 SNEGSKA (reference sequence). Trimming shortened V by 5 bases and J by 2 bases, and 15 bases separated the two germline ends. The CDR3 is made up of 15 amino acids. The CDR3, as DNA: TGCAGTGCTCGTGAAGATCTGATAAACACCGGGGAGCTGTTTTTT. It translates to CSAREDLINTGELFF.

There are many counts of this clonotype. This rearrangement joins TRBV7-6 to TRBJ2-7; 7 nucleotides line up with TRBD1. The trim removed 1 base at V and 0 bases at J, leaving 6 bases unmatched. The CDR3 has 16 amino acids. Germline CDR1 SGHVS, CDR2 FNYEAQ. CDR3 nucleotide sequence: TGTGCCAGCAGCTTAGGGACAGGCGAACACTCCTACGAGCAGTACTTC. This sequence encodes CASSLGTGEHSYEQYF.

The rearrangement joins TRBV7-9 to TRBJ1-4, with 7 bases aligning to TRBD1. V lost 5 bases to trimming and J lost 7 bases; unmatched junction nucleotides: 10. Germline values: CDR1 SEHNR, CDR2 FQNEAQ (reference sequence). This CDR3 has 15 amino acids. CDR3 amino acids: CASSHAGTALEKLFF. DNA for the CDR3: TGTGCCAGCAGCCACGCTGGGACAGCGCTTGAAAAACTGTTTTTT.

This clonotype was seen ten or more times. This chain's CDR3 is CASSVAQLGATDTQYF. The CDR3 nucleotides read TGTGCCAGCAGCGTAGCTCAGTTGGGGGCCACAGATACGCAGTATTTT. This rearrangement joins TRBV9 to TRBJ2-3, with D tentatively TRBD1 (6 bases). Germline V lookup: CDR1 SGDLS, CDR2 YYNGEE. The CDR3 runs to 16 residues. V was cut by 0 bases and J by 2 bases, with 13 bases left in between.

The V call is TRBV12-3 or TRBV12-4, the J call TRBJ1-1; D gene unclear. V lost 3 bases and J 11 bases, leaving 16 bases between the germline ends. The CDR3 consists of 13 residues. In DNA, the CDR3 is TGTGCCAGCAGTTTCAACACTCTTACGGGGGCTTTCTTT. Its protein is CASSFNTLTGAFF.

The chain has TRBV12-3 or TRBV12-4 and TRBJ2-1, with 8 bases lining up with TRBD2. The CDR3 loop spans 14 amino acids. Unmatched junction bases numbered 9, after V lost 9 bases and J lost 5 bases. The DNA of the CDR3 is TGTGCCAGTAGCGGGGAAAGGGAGGACAATGAGCAGTTCTTC. It is translated as CASSGEREDNEQFF.

This clonotype was seen at least ten times. The chain carries TRBV6-6 and TRBJ2-3, with D uncertain. The CDR3 contains 11 residues. Germline CDR1 reads MNHNY; CDR2 reads SVGAGI (reference sequence). V was clipped by 2 bases and J by 8 bases, with 5 bases between them. CDR3 region: CASSYLGTQYF. The CDR3 DNA reads as TGTGCCAGCAGTTACCTGGGTACGCAGTATTTT.

This clonotype was counted at least ten times. The chain is built from TRBV12-3 or TRBV12-4 and TRBJ2-3; 9 positions agree with TRBD2. The length of the CDR3 is 14 residues. With V trimmed by 10 bases and J by 3 bases, 8 bases remained unmatched. In DNA form, the CDR3 reads TGTGCCACACGGATTAGCGGGAGTACAGATACGCAGTATTTT. This encodes CATRISGSTDTQYF.

This clonotype has ten or more counts. The V gene is TRBV30, the J gene TRBJ1-2; D unresolved. V lost 7 bases and J lost 1, with 28 bases in between. Germline assignment: CDR1 GTSNPN and CDR2 SVGIG (reference sequence). The CDR3 length is 18 residues. The CDR3 spells CASKIVAPGSRLNYGYTF. CDR3 sequence (DNA): TGTGCCTCAAAAATCGTCGCCCCGGGCAGCAGACTTAACTATGGCTACACCTTC.

The CDR3 DNA reads as TGTGCCACCAGTGATTTGTGGAGGGGGCGGAAGAGCAATCAGCCCCAGCATTTT. This gives the protein CATSDLWRGRKSNQPQHF. The rearrangement joins TRBV24-1 to TRBJ1-5; TRBD1 matches 7 bases. Trimming removed 0 bases from V and 1 base from J; junction bases left unmatched: 8. There are 18 residues in the CDR3. CDR1 is KGHDR and CDR2 is SFDVKD in the germline V gene.

With respect to this clonotype: Lacking the conserved final phenylalanine or tryptophan, this CDR3 likely reflects a read error. The chain links TRBV6-1 to TRBJ2-7; either TRBD1 or TRBD2 may fit D (5 bases each). This CDR3 contains 15 residues. V dropped 6 bases and J dropped 3 bases, with 18 bases sitting between them. Per the germline V gene, CDR1 is MNHNS and CDR2 is SASEGT. The CDR3 region is CASSARELGLYEQYI. The CDR3 nucleotides are TGTGCCAGCAGCGCCAGGGAGCTAGGGCTCTACGAGCAGTACATC.

This clonotype was counted many times. The gene calls are TRBV20-1 and TRBJ2-1; 11 nucleotides agree with TRBD2. This CDR3 has 17 amino acids. The V segment lost 2 bases and the J segment 2 bases; nucleotides outside the gene matches: 8. Looked up from germline, CDR1 is DFQATT and CDR2 is SNEGSKA (reference sequence). The CDR3 loop reads CSARLKTSGKTYNEQFF. The CDR3 coding sequence is TGCAGTGCTAGACTGAAGACTAGCGGGAAGACCTACAATGAGCAGTTCTTC.

This clonotype was seen repeatedly, ten times or more. The rearrangement joins TRBV15 to TRBJ1-5, with no clear D. Per the germline V gene, CDR1 is LNHNV and CDR2 is YYDKDF (reference sequence). The CDR3 is made up of 12 amino acids. The V end was cut by 1 base, the J end by 4 bases, with 2 bases between. The CDR3 sequence: CATSRGNQPQHF. The CDR3 DNA reads TGTGCCACCAGCAGAGGGAATCAGCCCCAGCATTTT. Drawing the rest from reference TRBV15 and TRBJ1-5, the complete variable domain is DAMVIQNPRYQVTQFGKPVTLSCSQTLNHNVMYWYQQKSSQAPKLLFHYYDKDFNNEADTPDNFQSRRPNTSFCFLDIRSPGLGDTAMYLCATSRGNQPQHFGDGTRLSIL.

This clonotype was seen a single time. This clone may be a read error of a much larger clone one base away. V is TRBV20-1 and J is TRBJ1-3; no definite D call. This CDR3 is 16 amino acids long. CDR1 is DFQATT, CDR2 SNEGSKA, per germline (reference sequence). V lost 0 bases and J 3 bases, leaving 15 bases between the germline ends. The CDR3 coding sequence is TGCAGTGCTAGAGATCTGGGCAGCTCCCTTGGAAACACCATATATTTT. As protein: CSARDLGSSLGNTIYF.

This clonotype showed up many times. The chain carries TRBV12-3 or TRBV12-4 and TRBJ2-1, with 9 bases that match TRBD1. V shed 7 bases and J 7 bases; nucleotides not matched to a gene: 8. This CDR3 region has 14 residues. As DNA, the CDR3 is TGTGCCAGCACACGGACAGGGGTCTTGAATGAGCAGTTCTTC. It codes for CASTRTGVLNEQFF.